This T cell receptor beta chain is drawn from a study of read filtering for tumor transcriptome and immune sequencing. The table lists this clonotype with many counts. The library was built from roughly 400 ng RNA with molecular barcoded adaptors for alpha/delta and beta/gamma chains. TCRdb re-derived calls from the reads in MiXCR, one entry per CDR3 protein. This sample has more than 20,000 distinct CDR3 sequences, with less than 25% found just once. From germline, CDR1 is SGHTA and CDR2 FQGNSA. With 3 bases clipped from V and 1 base from J, the junction kept 9 bases outside the gene matches. This CDR3 is built from 17 residues.

This chain uses TRBV7-2 with TRBJ2-7; 10 nucleotides match TRBD2. The sequence derives from a donor at least 40 years old with multiple myeloma. The sequencing input was a population of CD138-negative cells sorted from bone marrow. Here the CDR3 reads CASSFQSGGARSYEQYF. CDR3 DNA sequence: TGTGCCAGCAGCTTTCAGAGCGGGGGGGCGAGGTCCTACGAGCAGTACTTC.